Each of the 8 T cell receptor beta chains below was sequenced from the same sample in a study of follicular helper T cells after annual influenza vaccination. Specified time point: 2015-2016 season, pre-vaccination. Profiling relied on immunoSEQ multiplex PCR, and the TCRdb table lists in-frame clones only, not all of them. The sample yields some 5,100 clones, about 82% seen once. Sample: CXCR5- memory CD4+ T cells sorted from blood, taken on the day of influenza vaccination. These TCRs come from an adult who received the influenza vaccine.

This rearrangement joins TRBV5-4 to TRBJ1-6; 8 bases line up with TRBD1. Germline V lookup: CDR1 SGHNT, CDR2 YYREEE (reference sequence). There are 16 residues in the CDR3. The trim removed 3 bases at V and 7 bases at J, leaving 9 bases unmatched. The CDR3: CASSSGTGVTNSPLHF. The DNA of the CDR3 is TGTGCCAGCAGCTCCGGGACAGGAGTGACAAATTCACCCCTCCACTTT.

The chain joins TRBV5-1 to TRBJ2-1, with D uncertain. With 0 bases removed from V and 8 bases from J, the gap between germline ends came to 9 bases. The CDR3 consists of 13 residues. Per germline, CDR1 SGHRS and CDR2 YFSETQ. Here the CDR3 reads CASSLDGRDEQFF. CDR3 DNA: TGCGCCAGCAGCTTGGATGGTAGGGATGAGCAGTTCTTC.

V and J are TRBV5-5 and TRBJ1-2, with D possibly being TRBD1 (6 bases). The germline V gene has CDR1 SGHKS and CDR2 YYEKEE (reference sequence). V was shortened by 3 bases and J by 8 bases, with 14 bases between the two germline ends. The CDR3 consists of 13 residues. CDR3 in amino acids: CASSSSGEQGYTF. The CDR3 nucleotides are TGTGCCAGCAGCTCGTCAGGGGAACAGGGCTACACCTTC.

This chain joins TRBV6-6 and TRBJ2-7, with D unresolved. Trimming took 5 bases from V and 5 from J, leaving 7 bases between them. CDR1 MNHNY and CDR2 SVGAGI come from the germline V gene (reference sequence). The CDR3 is 11 amino acids. This CDR3 reads CASSPTHEQYF. CDR3 DNA sequence: TGTGCCAGCAGTCCAACACACGAGCAGTACTTC.

The chain combines TRBV4-1 with TRBJ2-5; possible D gene TRBD1, 6 bases. V was clipped by 2 bases and J by 4 bases, with 11 bases between them. Per germline, CDR1 MGHRA and CDR2 YSYEKL. This CDR3 has 14 amino acids. DNA of the CDR3: TGCGCCAGCAGCCAACCCGACAGGAGAGAGACCCAGTACTTC. This encodes CASSQPDRRETQYF.

The V call is TRBV5-1, the J call TRBJ1-2, with 8 bases fitting TRBD1. The J segment lost 2 bases and the V segment lost 2 bases, leaving 2 bases of the junction unmatched. This CDR3 comprises 14 residues. CDR1 and CDR2 from the germline V gene are SGHRS and YFSETQ. Here the CDR3 reads CASSLQGGNYGYTF. The CDR3 DNA reads TGCGCCAGCAGCTTACAGGGGGGCAACTATGGCTACACCTTC.

The V and J genes are TRBV5-1 and TRBJ2-7; 8 bases map to TRBD2. This CDR3 comprises 13 residues. Per germline, CDR1 SGHRS and CDR2 YFSETQ. The trim removed 3 bases at V and 5 bases at J, leaving 4 bases unmatched. In DNA form, the CDR3 reads TGCGCCAGCAGCTATAGCGGGACCAACGAGCAGTACTTC. Residues: CASSYSGTNEQYF.

This clone has a single count. The chain employs TRBV6-6 and TRBJ1-4; D not certain. The CDR3 contains 15 residues. Per germline, CDR1 MNHNY and CDR2 SVGAGI (reference sequence). V lost 0 bases to trimming and J lost 5 bases, with 10 bases between them. In DNA, the CDR3 is TGTGCCAGCAGTTACTCTGGCGGTGGGAATGAAAAACTGTTTTTT. It yields the protein CASSYSGGGNEKLFF.